This TCR beta chain derives from a study of CD8+CD57+ T cells in acquired aplastic anemia. Study at large: Roughly 3.2 ug was the average amount of DNA from sorted CD4+ and CD8+ cells.

Genomic DNA was employed as the template in profiling TCR beta VDJ and CDR3. TCRdb itself ran the reads through MiXCR, one entry per CDR3 protein. Of some 150,000 distinct CDR3 sequences in the sample, roughly two thirds were seen once. Flow cytometry had shown expanded CD8+CD57+ cells in the patients chosen for sequencing. Every one of the patients had aplastic anemia (severe, acquired). The count of this clonotype is one. The source is a human donor with aplastic anemia. The specimen was sorted CD4+, CD8+, or CD8+CD57+ T cells (not recorded which) from PBMCs.

Here the CDR3 reads CASSGDRVATNEKLFF. In DNA, the CDR3 is TGTGCCAGCAGTGGAGACAGAGTTGCAACTAATGAAAAACTGTTTTTT. V is TRBV6-1 and J is TRBJ1-4, with TRBD1 as a possible D gene (5 bases). V shed 4 bases and J shed 0 bases, with 12 bases lying between them. The CDR3 has 16 amino acids. Germline V lookup: CDR1 MNHNS, CDR2 SASEGT.